One and the same sample provided the 12 T cell receptor beta chains below, sequenced in a study of T cells in Graves' hyperthyroidism and ophthalmopathy. The CDR3 regions of TCR beta were amplified from RNA transcripts. A set of HTBI primers served as the primers for a first-round RT-PCR of the TCR CDR3. Each CDR3 protein gets one entry after TCRdb re-called the multiplex PCR reads with MiXCR. The table lists around 450,000 distinct CDR3 sequences, roughly an eighth of them singletons, with 5.3% in the top ten. Material for sequencing was blood. The receptors were sampled from a woman aged 18-35 years with Graves' hyperthyroidism.

The gene calls are TRBV30 and TRBJ2-1; 11 bases agree with TRBD2. The length of the CDR3 is 15 residues. Losses at the gene ends were 2 bases for V and 3 bases for J; bases not matched to a gene: 3. CDR1 GTSNPN and CDR2 SVGIG come from the germline V gene (reference sequence). The DNA for the CDR3 is TGTGCCTGGAGTTTAGCGGGAGGGCTCTACAATGAGCAGTTCTTC. Amino acid sequence: CAWSLAGGLYNEQFF.

The chain carries TRBV20-1 and TRBJ1-1; the D is unclear. CDR3 length: 9 residues. With 6 bases removed from V and 12 bases from J, the gap between germline ends came to 11 bases. Per germline, CDR1 DFQATT and CDR2 SNEGSKA (reference sequence). The CDR3 spells CSAPEGTFF. The CDR3 DNA follows: TGCAGTGCACCAGAAGGAACTTTCTTT.

The chain couples TRBV29-1 to TRBJ2-1; D possibly corresponds to TRBD2 (6 bases). Germline V gene data show CDR1 as SQVTM and CDR2 as ANQGSEA. The CDR3 is made up of 16 amino acids. V was trimmed by 1 base and J by 4 bases, leaving 17 bases between them. Here the CDR3 DNA reads TGCAGCGTTGAAGTTCCGATCGGGGGTTCGTACAATGAGCAGTTCTTC. It codes for CSVEVPIGGSYNEQFF.

This clonotype was seen ten or more times. CDR3 bases: TGCGCCAGCAGCTTGACGGGTTCAGGGGCTGGCGAGCAGTACTTC. Residues: CASSLTGSGAGEQYF. The chain carries TRBV5-1 and TRBJ2-7; D perhaps matches TRBD1 (6 bases). The CDR3 is 15 residues long. CDR1 is SGHRS, CDR2 YFSETQ, per germline. The germline V and J ends were trimmed by 1 base and 6 bases, with 17 bases remaining between them.

Regarding this clonotype: Since a much larger clone is just one base distant, this may be a read error. J is TRBJ1-1 and V is TRBV6-2 or TRBV6-3, with 12 bases aligning to TRBD1. CDR3 length: 15 residues. J was trimmed by 2 bases and V by 8 bases; bases with no gene match: 6. Germline lookup yields CDR1 MNHEY and CDR2 SVGEGT. CDR3 bases: TGTGCCAGCGGCCGGGACAGGGGGCCCAACACTGAAGCTTTCTTT. This translates into CASGRDRGPNTEAFF.

This clonotype has ten or more counts. The chain employs TRBV3-1 and TRBJ1-1; no clear D gene. With 2 bases removed from V and 1 base from J, the gap between germline ends came to 5 bases. Germline lookup yields CDR1 LGHDT and CDR2 YNNKEL (reference sequence). This CDR3 has 13 amino acids. The CDR3: CASSQQRNTEAFF. The CDR3 nucleotides are TGTGCCAGCAGCCAACAGAGGAACACTGAAGCTTTCTTT.

With regard to this clonotype: A read error is possible here, since a much larger clone lies one base away. The chain links TRBV27 to TRBJ2-7; D gene uncertain. This CDR3 is built from 13 residues. CDR1 is MNHEY, CDR2 SMNVEV, per germline (reference sequence). As DNA, the CDR3 is TGTGCCGGCAGTTTAGGCAAGACTCACGAGCAGTACTTC. As protein: CAGSLGKTHEQYF.

This clonotype was found many times. This chain uses TRBV3-1 with TRBJ1-1, with a possible D match to TRBD1 (5 bases). CDR3 size: 20 residues. Trimming cost V 0 bases and J 0 bases, with 23 bases left between them. CDR1 and CDR2 from the germline V gene are LGHDT and YNNKEL (reference sequence). CDR3 loop: CASSQDMWLSWGSMNTEAFF. CDR3 sequence (DNA): TGTGCCAGCAGCCAAGATATGTGGCTATCGTGGGGGTCCATGAACACTGAAGCTTTCTTT.

This clonotype was counted ten times or more. V gene TRBV11-2 combines with J gene TRBJ2-7, with 7 bases fitting TRBD1. The junction had 7 bases not matched to a gene; V was cut back by 5 bases and J by 0 bases. The CDR3 is made up of 15 amino acids. Per the germline V gene, CDR1 is SGHAT and CDR2 is FQNNGV. CDR3 amino acids: CASSPRTGLSYEQYF. The CDR3 DNA reads as TGTGCCAGCAGCCCACGGACAGGCCTCTCCTACGAGCAGTACTTC.

This clonotype was counted ten times or more. V gene TRBV11-2 combines with J gene TRBJ2-1, with D perhaps TRBD2 (5 bases). The ends were cut back, 3 bases at V and 9 bases at J, with 12 bases in the middle. This CDR3 has 13 residues. Germline CDR1 reads SGHAT; CDR2 reads FQNNGV. CDR3 DNA: TGTGCCAGCAGCTTCCGAGGGAGCGGTGAGCAGTTCTTC. It encodes CASSFRGSGEQFF.

The sample holds a few counts of this clonotype. The chain recombines TRBV28 with TRBJ2-2; maybe TRBD1 (6 bases). Germline CDR1 and CDR2: MDHEN and SYDVKM. The CDR3 has 15 residues. V shed 3 bases and J shed 4 bases, with 12 bases lying between them. Here the CDR3 reads CASSFWTELTGELFF. The DNA for the CDR3 is TGTGCCAGCAGTTTTTGGACAGAACTCACCGGGGAGCTGTTTTTT.

The J gene is TRBJ2-7, the V gene TRBV7-3; 8 bases are shared with TRBD1. The J segment lost 6 bases and the V segment lost 5 bases, leaving 6 bases of the junction unmatched. The CDR3 spans 13 residues. The germline CDR1 and CDR2 sequences are SGHTA and FQGTGA. CDR3: CASSVDRAREQYF. The CDR3 nucleotides are TGTGCCAGCAGCGTGGACAGGGCCCGCGAGCAGTACTTC.